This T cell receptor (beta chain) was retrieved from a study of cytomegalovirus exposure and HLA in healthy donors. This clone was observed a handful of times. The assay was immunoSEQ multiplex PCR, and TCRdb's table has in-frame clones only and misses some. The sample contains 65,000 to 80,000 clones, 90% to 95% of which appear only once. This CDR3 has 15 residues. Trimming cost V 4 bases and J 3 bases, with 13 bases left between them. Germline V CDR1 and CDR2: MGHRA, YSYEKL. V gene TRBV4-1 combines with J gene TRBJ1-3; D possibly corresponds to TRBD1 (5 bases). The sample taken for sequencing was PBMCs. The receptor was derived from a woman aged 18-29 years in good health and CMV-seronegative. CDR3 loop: CASSLSGTHGNTIYF. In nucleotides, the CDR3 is TGCGCCAGCAGCCTATCCGGGACTCATGGAAACACCATATATTTT.